A selection of T cell receptor beta chains follows, all from one sample in a study of blood T cell repertoires in COVID-19. Generated by immunoSEQ multiplex PCR, the TCRdb table keeps only in-frame clones and is missing some. The sample holds approximately 150,000 clones, roughly nine tenths seen once. Sequencing used peripheral blood. Receptors originate from a man between 18 and 29 years old with COVID-19, enrolled during active disease. Each CDR3 is given with its conserved first and last residue. Fields, in order: clone size, J gene, D gene, V gene, CDR3 DNA, CDR3 protein. The D gene is left open where the match is weak. Clone size, where shown, is once, few, many, or a class for clones that have expanded.

abundance: .
j_gene: TRBJ2-1
d_gene: .
v_gene: TRBV5-4
CDR3nt: TGTGCCAGCAGCTATACGACTAGACCCCGCTACAATGAGCAGTTCTTC
CDR3aa: CASSYTTRPRYNEQFF

abundance: .
j_gene: TRBJ2-2
d_gene: TRBD1
v_gene: TRBV9
CDR3nt: TGTGCCAGCAGCGCATCTACAGGGGGCGTGGAGCTGTTTTTT
CDR3aa: CASSASTGGVELFF

abundance: .
j_gene: TRBJ2-7
d_gene: .
v_gene: TRBV5-1
CDR3nt: TGCGCCAGCAGCTTGGGGCTAGCAACCTACGAGCAGTACTTC
CDR3aa: CASSLGLATYEQYF

abundance: once
j_gene: TRBJ2-1
d_gene: TRBD2
v_gene: TRBV5-4
CDR3nt: TGTGCCAGCAGCCTGAGCCTAGCGGGAAGAGGGGATGAGCAGTTCTTC
CDR3aa: CASSLSLAGRGDEQFF

abundance: .
j_gene: TRBJ1-1
d_gene: .
v_gene: TRBV9
CDR3nt: TGTGCCAGCAGCCCAAGGGGTACTGAAGCTTTCTTT
CDR3aa: CASSPRGTEAFF

abundance: .
j_gene: TRBJ2-2
d_gene: TRBD2
v_gene: TRBV15
CDR3nt: TGTGCCACCAGCAGAGATCTCTGGGGAGCGGGAGGGCGGAACGGGGAGCTGTTTTTT
CDR3aa: CATSRDLWGAGGRNGELFF

abundance: .
j_gene: TRBJ2-7
d_gene: TRBD1
v_gene: TRBV7-9
CDR3nt: TGTGCCAGCGGATCCCTTCGGGACAGCTACGAGCAGTACTTC
CDR3aa: CASGSLRDSYEQYF

abundance: .
j_gene: TRBJ1-5
d_gene: TRBD1
v_gene: TRBV27
CDR3nt: TGTGCCAGCAGTTTCGGGACAGGGGGACATCAGCCCCAGCATTTT
CDR3aa: CASSFGTGGHQPQHF

abundance: .
j_gene: TRBJ1-6
d_gene: TRBD1
v_gene: TRBV19
CDR3nt: TGTGCCAGTGCTAGAGGGACAGGCAATTCACCCCTCCACTTT
CDR3aa: CASARGTGNSPLHF

abundance: .
j_gene: TRBJ1-1
d_gene: TRBD1
v_gene: TRBV2
CDR3nt: TGTGCCAGCAGTAAGGACAGGGAAACTGAAGCTTTCTTT
CDR3aa: CASSKDRETEAFF

abundance: .
j_gene: TRBJ2-7
d_gene: TRBD1
v_gene: TRBV3-1/TRBV3-2
CDR3nt: TGTGCCAGCAGCCCTCAGACAGGGGGGTCCCCCTACGAGCAGTACTTC
CDR3aa: CASSPQTGGSPYEQYF

abundance: .
j_gene: TRBJ2-5
d_gene: .
v_gene: TRBV6-5
CDR3nt: TGTGCCAGCAGTTACTTAGATCGGGAGACCCAGTACTTC
CDR3aa: CASSYLDRETQYF

abundance: .
j_gene: TRBJ2-7
d_gene: TRBD2
v_gene: TRBV11-2
CDR3nt: TGTGCCAGCAGTTATACTAGCGGCCAACTCTACGAGCAGTACTTC
CDR3aa: CASSYTSGQLYEQYF

abundance: .
j_gene: TRBJ2-7
d_gene: TRBD1
v_gene: TRBV11-2
CDR3nt: TGTGCCAGCAGCCCATGGGACAGCTTACGGGAGCAGTACTTC
CDR3aa: CASSPWDSLREQYF

abundance: .
j_gene: TRBJ2-7
d_gene: TRBD2
v_gene: TRBV9
CDR3nt: TGTGCCAGCAGCGTAGAGGGTCTAGCGGGAGACGAGCAGTACTTC
CDR3aa: CASSVEGLAGDEQYF

abundance: .
j_gene: TRBJ2-1
d_gene: .
v_gene: TRBV5-1
CDR3nt: TGCGCCAGCGGTTTTAAGGCGGAGTCCTACAATGAGCAGTTCTTC
CDR3aa: CASGFKAESYNEQFF

abundance: .
j_gene: TRBJ2-1
d_gene: .
v_gene: TRBV4-1
CDR3nt: TGCGCCAGCAGCCAGAAGCCCGCGAACTCCTACAATGAGCAGTTCTTC
CDR3aa: CASSQKPANSYNEQFF

abundance: .
j_gene: TRBJ2-1
d_gene: TRBD2
v_gene: TRBV4-1
CDR3nt: TGCGCCAGCAGCCACCCAACTAGCGCCTCTACTAATGAGCAGTTCTTC
CDR3aa: CASSHPTSASTNEQFF

abundance: .
j_gene: TRBJ2-7
d_gene: .
v_gene: TRBV6-1
CDR3nt: TGTGCCAGCAGTTCCGGGACTCTCCAGCGGTACTTC
CDR3aa: CASSSGTLQRYF

abundance: .
j_gene: TRBJ1-6
d_gene: .
v_gene: TRBV5-5
CDR3nt: TGTGCCAGCAGCTTGCAGGGCGGCGGCTCACCCCTCCACTTT
CDR3aa: CASSLQGGGSPLHF

abundance: .
j_gene: TRBJ2-1
d_gene: .
v_gene: TRBV25-1
CDR3nt: TGTGCCAGCAGTGACCTAGCTAATGAGCAGTTCTTC
CDR3aa: CASSDLANEQFF

abundance: once
j_gene: TRBJ2-2
d_gene: .
v_gene: TRBV11-3
CDR3nt: TGTGCCAGCAGCTTCCGGCAGGCCGGGGAGCTGTTTTTT
CDR3aa: CASSFRQAGELFF